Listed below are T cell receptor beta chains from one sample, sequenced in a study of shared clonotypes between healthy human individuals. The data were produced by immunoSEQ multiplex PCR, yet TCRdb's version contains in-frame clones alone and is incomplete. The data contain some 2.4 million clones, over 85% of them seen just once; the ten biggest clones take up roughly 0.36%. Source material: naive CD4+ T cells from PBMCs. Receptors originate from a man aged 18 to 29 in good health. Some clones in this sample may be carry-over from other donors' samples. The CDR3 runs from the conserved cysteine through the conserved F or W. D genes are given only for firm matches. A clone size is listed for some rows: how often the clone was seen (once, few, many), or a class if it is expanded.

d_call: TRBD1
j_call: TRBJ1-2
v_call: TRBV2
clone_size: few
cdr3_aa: CASSAGQGAYGYTF
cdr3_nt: TGTGCCAGCAGTGCCGGACAGGGTGCCTATGGCTACACCTTC

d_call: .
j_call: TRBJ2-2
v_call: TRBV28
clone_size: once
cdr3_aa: CASINANTGELFF
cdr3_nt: TGTGCCAGCATTAACGCTAACACCGGGGAGCTGTTTTTT

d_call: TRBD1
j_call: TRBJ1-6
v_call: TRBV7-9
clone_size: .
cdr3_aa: CASSSRDRGNNSPLHF
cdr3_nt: TGTGCCAGCAGCTCTCGGGACAGGGGAAATAATTCACCCCTCCACTTT

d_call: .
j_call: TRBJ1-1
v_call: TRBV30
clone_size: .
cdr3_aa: CAWSRPGAVAEAFF
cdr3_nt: TGTGCCTGGAGTCGCCCGGGGGCGGTCGCTGAAGCTTTCTTT

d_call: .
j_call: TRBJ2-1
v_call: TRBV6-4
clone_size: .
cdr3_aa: CASSLTGLDEQFF
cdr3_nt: TGTGCCAGCAGTCTCACAGGGCTAGATGAGCAGTTCTTC

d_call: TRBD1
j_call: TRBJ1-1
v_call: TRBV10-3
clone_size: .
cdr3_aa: CAIRPTGGNGAFF
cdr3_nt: TGTGCCATCAGACCCACAGGGGGCAATGGGGCTTTCTTT

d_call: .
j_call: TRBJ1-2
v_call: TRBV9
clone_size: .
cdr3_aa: CASSVGQTANYGYTF
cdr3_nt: TGTGCCAGCAGCGTCGGACAGACCGCTAACTATGGCTACACCTTC

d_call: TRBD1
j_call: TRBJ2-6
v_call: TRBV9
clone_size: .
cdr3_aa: CASSAHRGPHSGANVLTF
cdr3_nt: TGTGCCAGCAGCGCTCACAGGGGGCCCCACTCTGGGGCCAACGTCCTGACTTTC

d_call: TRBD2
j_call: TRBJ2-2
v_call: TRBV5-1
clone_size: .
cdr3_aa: CASSPSGRALRTGELFF
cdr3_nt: TGCGCCAGCAGCCCTAGCGGGAGGGCCCTCAGGACCGGGGAGCTGTTTTTT

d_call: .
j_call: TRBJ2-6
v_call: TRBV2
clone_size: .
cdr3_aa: CARGTQGSSGANVLTF
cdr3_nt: TGTGCCAGAGGAACTCAGGGAAGCTCTGGGGCCAACGTCCTGACTTTC

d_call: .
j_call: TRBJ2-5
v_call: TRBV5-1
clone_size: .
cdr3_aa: CASSPGIGPGGARRETQYF
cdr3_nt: TGCGCCAGCAGCCCGGGGATCGGTCCTGGGGGGGCGAGGAGAGAGACCCAGTACTTC

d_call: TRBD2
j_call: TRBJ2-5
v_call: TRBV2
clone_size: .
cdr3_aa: CASAGGPETQYF
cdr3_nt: TGTGCCAGCGCGGGGGGCCCAGAGACCCAGTACTTC

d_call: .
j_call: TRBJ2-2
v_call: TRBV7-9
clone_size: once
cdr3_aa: CASSSQGNGYTGELFF
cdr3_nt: TGTGCCAGCAGCTCGCAGGGGAATGGGTACACCGGGGAGCTGTTTTTT

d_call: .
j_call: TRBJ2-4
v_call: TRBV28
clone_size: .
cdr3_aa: CASTPWGKMAKNIQYF
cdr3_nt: TGTGCCAGCACGCCTTGGGGCAAGATGGCCAAAAACATTCAGTACTTC

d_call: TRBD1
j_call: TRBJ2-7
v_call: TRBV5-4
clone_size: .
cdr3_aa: CASSWGLKGAVIAEQYF
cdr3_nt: TGTGCCAGCAGCTGGGGGCTGAAGGGGGCGGTAATCGCCGAGCAGTACTTC

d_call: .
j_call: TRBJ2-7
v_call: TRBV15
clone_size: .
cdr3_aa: CATSTRPGASYEQYF
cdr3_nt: TGTGCCACCAGCACCCGCCCAGGCGCCTCCTACGAGCAGTACTTC

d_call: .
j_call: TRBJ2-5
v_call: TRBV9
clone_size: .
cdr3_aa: CASSATGETQYF
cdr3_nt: TGTGCCAGCAGCGCAACAGGAGAGACCCAGTACTTC

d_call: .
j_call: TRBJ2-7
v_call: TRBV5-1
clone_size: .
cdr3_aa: CASSPGDTYSYEQYF
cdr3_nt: TGCGCCAGCAGCCCGGGGGACACATACTCCTACGAGCAGTACTTC

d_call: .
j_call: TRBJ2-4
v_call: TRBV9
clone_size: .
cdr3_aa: CASSVDENIQYF
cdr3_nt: TGTGCCAGCAGCGTAGATGAAAACATTCAGTACTTC

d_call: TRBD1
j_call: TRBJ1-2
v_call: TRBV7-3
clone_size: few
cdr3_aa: CASSFDSGGPAAF
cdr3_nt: TGTGCCAGCAGCTTTGACTCAGGGGGCCCCGCTGCCTTC

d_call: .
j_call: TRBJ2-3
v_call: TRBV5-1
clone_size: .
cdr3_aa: CASSPTNPDTQYF
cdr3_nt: TGCGCCAGCAGCCCCACAAACCCAGATACGCAGTATTTT

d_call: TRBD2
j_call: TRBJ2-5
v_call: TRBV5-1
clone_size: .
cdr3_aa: CASSLSGRAPETQYF
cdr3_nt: TGCGCCAGCAGCTTAAGCGGGAGGGCCCCAGAGACCCAGTACTTC

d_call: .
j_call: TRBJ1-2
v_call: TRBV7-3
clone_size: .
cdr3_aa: CASSQRQGDGYTF
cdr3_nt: TGTGCCAGCAGTCAACGCCAAGGGGATGGCTACACCTTC

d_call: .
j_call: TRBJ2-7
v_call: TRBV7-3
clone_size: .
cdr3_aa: CASSSDGPKGRYEQYF
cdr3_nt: TGTGCCAGCAGCTCCGACGGGCCTAAGGGCCGCTACGAGCAGTACTTC

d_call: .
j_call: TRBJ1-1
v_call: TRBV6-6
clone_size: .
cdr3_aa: CASGPTAEAFF
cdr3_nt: TGTGCCAGCGGCCCGACGGCTGAAGCTTTCTTT